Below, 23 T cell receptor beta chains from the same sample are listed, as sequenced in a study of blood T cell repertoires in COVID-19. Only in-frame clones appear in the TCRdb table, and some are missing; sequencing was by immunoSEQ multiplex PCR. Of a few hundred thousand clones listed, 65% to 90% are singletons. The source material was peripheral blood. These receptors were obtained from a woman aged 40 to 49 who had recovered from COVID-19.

The CDR3 spells CASSQDRLVTEAFF. The CDR3 bases are TGTGCCAGCAGCCAAGACAGGCTGGTAACTGAAGCTTTCTTT. The chain employs TRBV7-2 and TRBJ1-1, with D possibly being TRBD1 (6 bases). The CDR3 is 14 amino acids. The germline V gene encodes CDR1 SGHTA and CDR2 FQGNSA. V was pared by 5 bases and J by 5 bases, with 15 bases between.

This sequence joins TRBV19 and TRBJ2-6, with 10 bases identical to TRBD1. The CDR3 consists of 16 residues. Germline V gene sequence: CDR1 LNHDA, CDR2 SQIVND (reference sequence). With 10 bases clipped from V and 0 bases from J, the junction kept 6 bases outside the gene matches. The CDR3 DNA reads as TGTGCCACCTGGGACAGGGGAAGCTCTGGGGCCAACGTCCTGACTTTC. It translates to CATWDRGSSGANVLTF.

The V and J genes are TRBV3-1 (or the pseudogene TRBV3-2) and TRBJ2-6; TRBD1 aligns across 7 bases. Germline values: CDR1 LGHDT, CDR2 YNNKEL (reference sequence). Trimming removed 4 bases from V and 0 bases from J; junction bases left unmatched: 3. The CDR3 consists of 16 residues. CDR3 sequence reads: CASSRQGSSGANVLTF. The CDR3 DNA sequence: TGTGCCAGCAGCCGACAGGGTTCCTCTGGGGCCAACGTCCTGACTTTC.

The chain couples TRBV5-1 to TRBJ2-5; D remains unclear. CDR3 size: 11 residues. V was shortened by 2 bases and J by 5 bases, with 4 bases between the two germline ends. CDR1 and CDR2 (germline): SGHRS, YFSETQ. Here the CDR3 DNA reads TGCGCCAGCAGCTTCTTGGAGACCCAGTACTTC. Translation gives CASSFLETQYF.

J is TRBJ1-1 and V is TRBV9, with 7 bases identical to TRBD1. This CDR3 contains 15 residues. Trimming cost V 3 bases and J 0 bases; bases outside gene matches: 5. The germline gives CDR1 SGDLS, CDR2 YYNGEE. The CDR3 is CASSATGAMNTEAFF. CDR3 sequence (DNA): TGTGCCAGCAGCGCCACAGGGGCTATGAACACTGAAGCTTTCTTT.

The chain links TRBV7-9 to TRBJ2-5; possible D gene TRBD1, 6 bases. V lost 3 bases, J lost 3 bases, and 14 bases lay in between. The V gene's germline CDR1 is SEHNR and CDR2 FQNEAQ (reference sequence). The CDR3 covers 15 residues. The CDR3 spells CASSFGSGQKETQYF. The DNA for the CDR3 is TGTGCCAGCAGCTTTGGCTCCGGACAGAAAGAGACCCAGTACTTC.

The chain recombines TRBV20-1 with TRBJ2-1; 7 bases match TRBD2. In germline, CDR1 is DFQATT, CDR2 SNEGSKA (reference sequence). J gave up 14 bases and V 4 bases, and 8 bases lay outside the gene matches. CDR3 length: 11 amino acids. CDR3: CSATGERGKFF. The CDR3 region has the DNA TGCAGTGCTACCGGGGAGCGGGGAAAGTTCTTC.

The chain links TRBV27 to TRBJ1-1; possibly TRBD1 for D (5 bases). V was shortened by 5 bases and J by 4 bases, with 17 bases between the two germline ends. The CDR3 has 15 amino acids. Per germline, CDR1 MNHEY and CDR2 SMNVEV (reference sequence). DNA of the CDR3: TGTGCCAGCAGTCTAAGGATGCAGGGTCCCACTGAAGCTTTCTTT. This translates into CASSLRMQGPTEAFF.

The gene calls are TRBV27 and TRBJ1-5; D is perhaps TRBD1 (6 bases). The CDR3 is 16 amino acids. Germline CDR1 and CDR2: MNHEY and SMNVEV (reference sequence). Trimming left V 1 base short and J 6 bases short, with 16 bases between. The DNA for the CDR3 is TGTGCCAGCAGTTTATGGGGCACAGGGAGGGGTCAGCCCCAGCATTTT. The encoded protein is CASSLWGTGRGQPQHF.

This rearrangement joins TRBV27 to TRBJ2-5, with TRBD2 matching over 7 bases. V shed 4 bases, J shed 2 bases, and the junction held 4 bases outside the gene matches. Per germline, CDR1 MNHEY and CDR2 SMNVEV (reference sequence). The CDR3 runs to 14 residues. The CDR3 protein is CASSWGGGQETQYF. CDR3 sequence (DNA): TGTGCCAGCAGTTGGGGCGGGGGACAAGAGACCCAGTACTTC.

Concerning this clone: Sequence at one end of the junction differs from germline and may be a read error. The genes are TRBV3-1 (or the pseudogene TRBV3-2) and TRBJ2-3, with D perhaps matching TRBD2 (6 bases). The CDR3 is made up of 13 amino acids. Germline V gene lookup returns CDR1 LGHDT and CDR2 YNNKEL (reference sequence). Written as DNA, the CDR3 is TGTGCCAGCAGCCAAGATTATGAGACTAGACTTATTTTT. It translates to CASSQDYETRLIF.

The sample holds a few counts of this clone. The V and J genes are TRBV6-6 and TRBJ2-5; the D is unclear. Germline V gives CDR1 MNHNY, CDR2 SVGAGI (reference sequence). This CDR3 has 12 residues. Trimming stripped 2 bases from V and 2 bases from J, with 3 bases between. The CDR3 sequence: CASSYLQETQYF. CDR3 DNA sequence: TGTGCCAGCAGTTACCTTCAAGAGACCCAGTACTTC.

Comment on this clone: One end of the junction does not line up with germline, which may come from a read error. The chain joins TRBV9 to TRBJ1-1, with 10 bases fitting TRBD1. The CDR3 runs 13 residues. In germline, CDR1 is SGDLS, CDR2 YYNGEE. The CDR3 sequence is CASSAIDRGRAFF. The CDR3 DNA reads TGTGCCAGTAGCGCCATCGACAGGGGGCGAGCTTTCTTT.

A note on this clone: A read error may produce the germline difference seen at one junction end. In DNA, the CDR3 is TGTGCCAGTAGCATAGTAACTAGCGGGGTCCGGAGCCAGTACTTC. Protein sequence: CASSIVTSGVRSQYF. This chain uses TRBV19 with TRBJ2-5; 10 bases match TRBD2. CDR3 length: 15 residues. Germline CDR1 reads LNHDA; CDR2 reads SQIVND (reference sequence).

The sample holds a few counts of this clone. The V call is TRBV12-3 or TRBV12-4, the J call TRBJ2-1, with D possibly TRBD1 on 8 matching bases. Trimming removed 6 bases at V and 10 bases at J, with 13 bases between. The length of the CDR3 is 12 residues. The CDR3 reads CASSEQGGEQFF. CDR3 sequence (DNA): TGTGCCAGCAGCGAACAGGGGGGGGAGCAGTTCTTC.

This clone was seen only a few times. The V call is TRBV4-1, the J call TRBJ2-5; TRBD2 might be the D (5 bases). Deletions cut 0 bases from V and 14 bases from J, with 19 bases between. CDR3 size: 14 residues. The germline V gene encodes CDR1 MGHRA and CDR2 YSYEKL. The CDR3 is CASSQDSAGFVVYF. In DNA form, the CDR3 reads TGCGCCAGCAGCCAAGATTCCGCGGGCTTCGTCGTATACTTC.

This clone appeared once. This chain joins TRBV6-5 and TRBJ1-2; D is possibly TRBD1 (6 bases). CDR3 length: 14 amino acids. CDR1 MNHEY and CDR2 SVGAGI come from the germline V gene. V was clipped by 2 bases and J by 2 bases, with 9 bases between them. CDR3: CASSYGQGNYGYTF. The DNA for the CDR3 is TGTGCCAGCAGTTACGGGCAGGGGAACTATGGCTACACCTTC.

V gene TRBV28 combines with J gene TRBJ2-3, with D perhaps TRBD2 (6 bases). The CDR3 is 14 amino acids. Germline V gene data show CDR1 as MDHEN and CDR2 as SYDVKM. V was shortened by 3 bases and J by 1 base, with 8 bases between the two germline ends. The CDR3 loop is CASSFSSGTDTQYF. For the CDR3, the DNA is TGTGCCAGCAGTTTCTCTAGCGGCACAGATACGCAGTATTTT.

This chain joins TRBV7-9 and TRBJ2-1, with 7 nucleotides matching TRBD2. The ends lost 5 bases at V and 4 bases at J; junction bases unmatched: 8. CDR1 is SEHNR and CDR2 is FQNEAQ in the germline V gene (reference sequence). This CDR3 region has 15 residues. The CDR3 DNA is TGTGCCAGCAGCCGCACTCTAGCGGATTACAATGAGCAGTTCTTC. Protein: CASSRTLADYNEQFF.

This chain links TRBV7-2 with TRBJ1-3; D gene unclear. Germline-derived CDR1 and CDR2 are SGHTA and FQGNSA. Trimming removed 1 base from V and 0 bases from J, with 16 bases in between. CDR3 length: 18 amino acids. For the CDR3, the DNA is TGTGCCAGCAGCTTAGTTCCCCCGAGGCAGAGCTCTGGAAACACCATATATTTT. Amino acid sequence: CASSLVPPRQSSGNTIYF.

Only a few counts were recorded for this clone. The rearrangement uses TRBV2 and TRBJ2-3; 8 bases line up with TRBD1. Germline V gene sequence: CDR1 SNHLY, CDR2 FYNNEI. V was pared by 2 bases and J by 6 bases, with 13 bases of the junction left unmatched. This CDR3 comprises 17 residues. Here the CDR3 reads CASSERGRAGGVDTQYF. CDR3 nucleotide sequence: TGTGCCAGCAGTGAAAGAGGGCGGGCAGGGGGCGTGGATACGCAGTATTTT.

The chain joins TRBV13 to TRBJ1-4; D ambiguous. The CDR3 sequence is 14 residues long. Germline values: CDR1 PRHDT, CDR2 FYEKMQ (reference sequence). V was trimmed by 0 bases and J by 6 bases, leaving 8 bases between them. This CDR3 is CASSLGQSYEKLFF. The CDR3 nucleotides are TGTGCCAGCAGCTTAGGCCAAAGCTATGAAAAACTGTTTTTT.

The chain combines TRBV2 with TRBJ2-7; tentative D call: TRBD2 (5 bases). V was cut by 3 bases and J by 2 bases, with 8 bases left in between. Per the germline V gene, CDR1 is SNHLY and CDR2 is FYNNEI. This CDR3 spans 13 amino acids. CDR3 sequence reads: CASSDEGTYEQYF. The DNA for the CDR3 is TGTGCCAGCAGTGACGAGGGAACCTACGAGCAGTACTTC.